A selection of T cell receptor beta chains follows, all from one sample in a study of T cell responses to AZD1222 COVID-19 vaccine. The method was immunoSEQ multiplex PCR; TCRdb's version includes in-frame clones alone and lacks a portion of them. The sample lists roughly 120,000 clones; 89% were seen once. Sequencing was performed on peripheral blood, taken on day 0 of AZD1222 vaccination. The receptors originated from an adult in good health. The CDR3 runs from the conserved cysteine through the conserved F or W. Each record gives: clone size, J gene, V gene, D gene, CDR3 protein, CDR3 DNA. A D gene is named only where the DNA matches it firmly. Size tells how often a clone was seen (once, few, many) or the class of an expanded clone, and some rows leave it out.

once	TRBJ2-3	TRBV3-1/TRBV3-2	NA	CASSQDWVSTDTQYF	TGTGCCAGCAGCCAAGATTGGGTTAGCACAGATACGCAGTATTTT
NA	TRBJ1-1	TRBV19	NA	CASSIGGFQSTEAFF	TGTGCCAGTAGTATCGGGGGCTTCCAGAGCACTGAAGCTTTCTTT
NA	TRBJ1-1	TRBV6-1	NA	CASSDLTGGNTEAFF	TGTGCCAGCAGTGACCTAACAGGTGGGAACACTGAAGCTTTCTTT
NA	TRBJ1-5	TRBV25-1	TRBD1	CASSRDRNQPQHF	TGTGCCAGCAGCCGGGACAGAAATCAGCCCCAGCATTTT
NA	TRBJ2-7	TRBV19	NA	CASSTHNRNYEQYF	TGTGCCAGTAGTACCCATAACAGGAACTACGAGCAGTACTTC
NA	TRBJ2-3	TRBV4-1	TRBD1	CASSHGDREQDTQYF	TGCGCCAGCAGCCACGGTGACAGGGAACAAGATACGCAGTATTTT
NA	TRBJ1-5	TRBV19	NA	CASRRAFGPNQPQHF	TGTGCCAGTAGGCGGGCATTCGGCCCCAATCAGCCCCAGCATTTT
NA	TRBJ1-1	TRBV5-1	NA	CASSWMGQNTEAFF	TGCGCCAGCAGCTGGATGGGACAGAACACTGAAGCTTTCTTT
NA	TRBJ2-7	TRBV4-1	NA	CASSQPATTYEQYF	TGCGCCAGCAGCCAGCCAGCGACAACCTACGAGCAGTACTTC
NA	TRBJ1-1	TRBV9	NA	CASSVVGITEAFF	TGTGCCAGCAGCGTAGTGGGAATCACTGAAGCTTTCTTT
NA	TRBJ2-6	TRBV6-2/TRBV6-3	NA	CASSSAGANVLTF	TGTGCCAGCAGTTCGGCTGGGGCCAACGTCCTGACTTTC
NA	TRBJ2-3	TRBV19	NA	CASSIVASLTDTQYF	TGTGCCAGTAGTATAGTTGCTAGTTTGACAGATACGCAGTATTTT
few	TRBJ1-1	TRBV5-4	NA	CASSLGPGEAFF	TGTGCCAGCAGCTTGGGACCGGGTGAAGCTTTCTTT
NA	TRBJ1-2	TRBV10-1	TRBD1	CASSATRDSYGYTF	TGCGCCAGCAGTGCGACCCGGGACAGCTATGGCTACACCTTC
NA	TRBJ2-5	TRBV5-1	NA	CASSWTDPQETQYF	TGCGCCAGCAGCTGGACAGACCCCCAAGAGACCCAGTACTTC
NA	TRBJ2-3	TRBV4-1	NA	CASSQVGGKEKDTQYF	TGCGCCAGCAGCCAAGTGGGGGGCAAAGAGAAAGATACGCAGTATTTT
NA	TRBJ2-1	TRBV4-1	TRBD1	CASSQEQFGQGVNEQFF	TGCGCCAGCAGCCAAGAACAATTCGGACAGGGGGTCAATGAGCAGTTCTTC
NA	TRBJ2-1	TRBV7-9	NA	CASSAPRRARGGNEQFF	TGTGCCAGCAGCGCTCCGAGAAGGGCGCGCGGAGGCAATGAGCAGTTCTTC
NA	TRBJ2-1	TRBV13	TRBD1	CASSLSTPTRDRLYNEQFF	TGTGCCAGCAGCTTATCCACCCCAACCCGGGACAGGCTGTACAATGAGCAGTTCTTC
once	TRBJ1-5	TRBV5-1	NA	CASSFGGDQPQHF	TGCGCCAGCAGCTTTGGGGGGGATCAGCCCCAGCATTTT
NA	TRBJ1-5	TRBV7-8	TRBD1	CASSSGRDRPLGQPQHF	TGTGCCAGCAGCTCTGGCCGGGACAGGCCTCTAGGTCAGCCCCAGCATTTT
NA	TRBJ2-3	TRBV5-1	NA	CASSFGPQGSTDTQYF	TGCGCCAGCAGCTTTGGGCCCCAGGGCAGCACAGATACGCAGTATTTT
NA	TRBJ1-1	TRBV10-1	NA	CASSGGRTTEAFF	TGCGCCAGCAGCGGGGGGAGGACCACTGAAGCTTTCTTT
NA	TRBJ1-2	TRBV27	NA	CASSLPSRQDYGYTF	TGTGCCAGCAGTTTACCTTCCCGACAGGACTATGGCTACACCTTC
NA	TRBJ2-3	TRBV4-1	NA	CASSQGRGWPDTQYF	TGCGCCAGCAGCCAAGGGAGGGGCTGGCCAGATACGCAGTATTTT
NA	TRBJ2-7	TRBV6-6	NA	CASSLGEEYEQYF	TGTGCCAGCTCGTTGGGTGAGGAATACGAGCAGTACTTC
NA	TRBJ1-5	TRBV6-4	NA	CASSDGPYRATKPQHF	TGTGCCAGCAGTGACGGTCCCTACAGGGCGACCAAGCCCCAGCATTTT
NA	TRBJ2-7	TRBV13	NA	CASTGRRTYEQYF	TGTGCCAGCACCGGCAGGCGCACCTACGAGCAGTACTTC
once	TRBJ2-3	TRBV19	TRBD1	CASREGQGIPDTQYF	TGTGCCAGTAGAGAAGGACAGGGTATCCCAGATACGCAGTATTTT
NA	TRBJ2-3	TRBV10-1	TRBD2	CASKGLGTDTQYF	TGCGCCAGCAAGGGACTAGGAACAGATACGCAGTATTTT
once	TRBJ1-1	TRBV29-1	NA	CSVGRDTSWTEAFF	TGCAGCGTTGGAAGGGACACCTCTTGGACTGAAGCTTTCTTT
NA	TRBJ2-7	TRBV6-6	NA	CASTRGSEDYEQYF	TGTGCCAGCACCCGAGGCTCAGAGGACTACGAGCAGTACTTC
NA	TRBJ1-5	TRBV28	NA	CASNLGNQPQHF	TGTGCCAGCAACCTGGGGAATCAGCCCCAGCATTTT
NA	TRBJ2-5	TRBV5-4	TRBD2	CASSLPRGGEGETQYF	TGTGCCAGCAGCCTCCCCCGGGGCGGGGAGGGGGAGACCCAGTACTTC
NA	TRBJ2-2	TRBV6-5	NA	CASSYSGGAGELFF	TGTGCCAGCAGTTACTCAGGAGGGGCCGGGGAGCTGTTTTTT